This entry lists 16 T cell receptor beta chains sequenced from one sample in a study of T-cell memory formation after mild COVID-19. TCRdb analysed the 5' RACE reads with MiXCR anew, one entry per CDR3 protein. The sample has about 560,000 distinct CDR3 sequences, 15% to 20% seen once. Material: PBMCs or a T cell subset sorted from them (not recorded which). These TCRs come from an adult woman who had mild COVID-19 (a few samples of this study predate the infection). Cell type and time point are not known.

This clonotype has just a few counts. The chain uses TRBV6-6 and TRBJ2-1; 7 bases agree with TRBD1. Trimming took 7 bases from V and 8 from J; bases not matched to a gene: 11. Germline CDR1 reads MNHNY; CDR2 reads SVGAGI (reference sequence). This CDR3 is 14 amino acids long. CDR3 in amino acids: CASTPGQLRDEQFF. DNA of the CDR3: TGTGCCAGCACCCCGGGACAGTTAAGGGATGAGCAGTTCTTC.

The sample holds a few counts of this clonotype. The CDR3 loop is CASSNRAGEKLFF. In DNA, the CDR3 is TGTGCCAGCAGCAACAGGGCCGGGGAAAAACTGTTTTTT. The V and J genes are TRBV12-3 or TRBV12-4 and TRBJ1-4, with a weak D call TRBD1 (6 bases). This CDR3 has 13 residues. V lost 6 bases and J lost 8, with 13 bases in between.

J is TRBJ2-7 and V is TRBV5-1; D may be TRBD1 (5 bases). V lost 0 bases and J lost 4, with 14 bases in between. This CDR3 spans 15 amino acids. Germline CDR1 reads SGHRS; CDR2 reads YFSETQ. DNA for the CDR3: TGCGCCAGCAGCTTGGTACCAGGATCAGGGTACGAGCAGTACTTC. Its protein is CASSLVPGSGYEQYF.

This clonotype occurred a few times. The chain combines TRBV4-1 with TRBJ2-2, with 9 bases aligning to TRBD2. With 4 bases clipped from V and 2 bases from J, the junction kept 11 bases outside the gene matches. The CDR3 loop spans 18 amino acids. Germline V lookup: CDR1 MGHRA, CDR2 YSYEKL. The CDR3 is CASSRSWIAGVNTGELFF. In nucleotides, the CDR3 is TGCGCCAGCAGCCGAAGTTGGATAGCGGGGGTAAACACCGGGGAGCTGTTTTTT.

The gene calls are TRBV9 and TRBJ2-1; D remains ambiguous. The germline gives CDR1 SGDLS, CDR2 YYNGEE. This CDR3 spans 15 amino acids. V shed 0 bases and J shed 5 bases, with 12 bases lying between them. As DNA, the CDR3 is TGTGCCAGCAGCGTAGGTGGCGGACCCCACAATGAGCAGTTCTTC. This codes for CASSVGGGPHNEQFF.

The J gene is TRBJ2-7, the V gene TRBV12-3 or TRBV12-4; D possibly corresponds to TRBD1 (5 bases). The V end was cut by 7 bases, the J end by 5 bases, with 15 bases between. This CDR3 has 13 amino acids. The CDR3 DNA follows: TGTGCCAGCACCTGGGGCCAGGTTGACGAGCAGTACTTC. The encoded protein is CASTWGQVDEQYF.

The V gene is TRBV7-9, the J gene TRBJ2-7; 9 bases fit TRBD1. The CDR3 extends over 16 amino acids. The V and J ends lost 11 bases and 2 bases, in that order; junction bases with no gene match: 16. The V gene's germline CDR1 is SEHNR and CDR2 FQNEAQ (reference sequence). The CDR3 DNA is TGTGCCGTCCCCCCCGCGGGACAGGGTCCCCCCTACGAGCAGTACTTC. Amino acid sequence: CAVPPAGQGPPYEQYF.

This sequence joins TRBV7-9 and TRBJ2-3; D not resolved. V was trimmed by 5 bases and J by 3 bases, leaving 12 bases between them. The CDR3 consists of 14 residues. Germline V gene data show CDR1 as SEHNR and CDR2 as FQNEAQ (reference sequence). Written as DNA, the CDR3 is TGTGCCAGCAGCGTTCGCCTAGGAACAGATACGCAGTATTTT. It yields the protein CASSVRLGTDTQYF.

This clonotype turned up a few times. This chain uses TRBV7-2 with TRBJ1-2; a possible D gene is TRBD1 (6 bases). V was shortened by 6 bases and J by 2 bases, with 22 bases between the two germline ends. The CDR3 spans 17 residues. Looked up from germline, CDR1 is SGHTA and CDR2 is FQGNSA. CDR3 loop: CASRPKSLQGINYGYTF. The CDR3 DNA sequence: TGTGCCAGCAGACCTAAATCCCTGCAGGGGATAAACTATGGCTACACCTTC.

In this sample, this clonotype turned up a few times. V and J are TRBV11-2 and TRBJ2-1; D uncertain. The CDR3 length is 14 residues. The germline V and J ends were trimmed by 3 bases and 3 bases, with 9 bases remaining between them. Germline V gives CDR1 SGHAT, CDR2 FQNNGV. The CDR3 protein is CASSLWSNYNEQFF. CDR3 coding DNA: TGTGCCAGCAGCTTGTGGTCCAACTACAATGAGCAGTTCTTC. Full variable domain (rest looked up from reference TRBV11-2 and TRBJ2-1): EAGVAQSPRYKIIEKRQSVAFWCNPISGHATLYWYQQILGQGPKLLIQFQNNGVVDDSQLPKDRFSAERLKGVDSTLKIQPAKLEDSAVYLCASSLWSNYNEQFFGPGTRLTVL.

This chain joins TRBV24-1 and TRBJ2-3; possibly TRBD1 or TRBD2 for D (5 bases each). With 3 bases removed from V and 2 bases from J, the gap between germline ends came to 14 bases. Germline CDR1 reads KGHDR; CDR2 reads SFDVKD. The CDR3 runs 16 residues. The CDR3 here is CATSDKGPPSTDTQYF. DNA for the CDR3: TGTGCCACCAGTGATAAGGGACCACCGTCCACAGATACGCAGTATTTT.

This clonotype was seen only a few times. The CDR3 DNA follows: TGTGCCAGCAGCCAAGATCCCCAGCAGTACTTC. Translation gives CASSQDPQQYF. The chain links TRBV4-2 to TRBJ2-7; D is unresolved. Germline CDR1 is LGHNA and CDR2 is YNFKEQ. This CDR3 has 11 residues. V lost 0 bases and J lost 8, with 5 bases in between.

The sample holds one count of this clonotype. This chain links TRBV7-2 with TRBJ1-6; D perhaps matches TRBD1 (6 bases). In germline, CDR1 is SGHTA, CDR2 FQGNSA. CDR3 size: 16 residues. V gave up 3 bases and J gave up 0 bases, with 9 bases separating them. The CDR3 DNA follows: TGTGCCAGCAGCTTCGGAGGGGGCTCCTATAATTCACCCCTCCACTTT. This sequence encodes CASSFGGGSYNSPLHF.

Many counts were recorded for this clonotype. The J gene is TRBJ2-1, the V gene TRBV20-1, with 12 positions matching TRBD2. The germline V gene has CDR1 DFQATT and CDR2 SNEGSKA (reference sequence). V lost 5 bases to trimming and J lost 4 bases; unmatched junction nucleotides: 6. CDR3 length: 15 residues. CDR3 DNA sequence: TGCAGTGCTCCGGGTGGACTAGCGGGGTACAATGAGCAGTTCTTC. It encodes CSAPGGLAGYNEQFF.

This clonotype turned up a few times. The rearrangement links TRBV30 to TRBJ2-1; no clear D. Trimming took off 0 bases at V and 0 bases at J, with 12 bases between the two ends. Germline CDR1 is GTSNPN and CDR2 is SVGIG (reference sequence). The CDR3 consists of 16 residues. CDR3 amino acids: CAWSVRISSSYNEQFF. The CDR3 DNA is TGTGCCTGGAGTGTACGTATCTCTAGCTCCTACAATGAGCAGTTCTTC. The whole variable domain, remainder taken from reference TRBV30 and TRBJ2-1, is SQTIHQWPATLVQPVGSPLSLECTVEGTSNPNLYWYRQAAGRGLQLLFYSVGIGQISSEVPQNLSASRPQDRQFILSSKKLLLSDSGFYLCAWSVRISSSYNEQFFGPGTRLTVL.

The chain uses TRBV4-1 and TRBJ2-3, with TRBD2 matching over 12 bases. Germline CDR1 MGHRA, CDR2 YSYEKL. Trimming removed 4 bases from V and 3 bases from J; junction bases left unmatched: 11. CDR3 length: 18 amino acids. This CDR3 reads CASSPGLAGLGRTDTQYF. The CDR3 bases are TGCGCCAGCAGCCCTGGACTAGCGGGGCTTGGGAGGACAGATACGCAGTATTTT.